These T cell receptor beta chains were read from a single sample in a study of T cell changes during pregnancy in multiple sclerosis. Only in-frame clones appear in the TCRdb table, and some are missing; sequencing was by immunoSEQ multiplex PCR. The sample holds approximately 93,000 clones, about 91% seen once. Sequences were derived from peripheral blood, sampled in the first trimester of pregnancy. The receptors come from a female donor in good health, enrolled as a control in a pregnancy study. Each CDR3 is given with its conserved first and last residue. A D gene is named only where the DNA matches it firmly. Rows give clone size only sometimes, using once, few, many, or a class for an expanded clone.

d_gene: NA; abundance: NA; j_gene: TRBJ2-5; v_gene: TRBV10-3; CDR3aa: CAINAGGWGQETQYF; CDR3nt: TGTGCCATCAACGCGGGCGGTTGGGGCCAAGAGACCCAGTACTTC
d_gene: TRBD1; abundance: medium-sized; j_gene: TRBJ1-1; v_gene: TRBV10-3; CDR3aa: CAISESDRALTF; CDR3nt: TGTGCCATCAGTGAGTCGGACAGGGCTCTGACCTTT
d_gene: NA; abundance: NA; j_gene: TRBJ2-1; v_gene: TRBV6-4; CDR3aa: CASSVGVRSYNEQFF; CDR3nt: TGTGCCAGCAGTGTAGGGGTGAGGTCCTACAATGAGCAGTTCTTC
d_gene: NA; abundance: NA; j_gene: TRBJ2-4; v_gene: TRBV7-2; CDR3aa: CASSLIQAGAKNIQYF; CDR3nt: TGTGCCAGCAGCTTAATCCAGGCGGGAGCCAAAAACATTCAGTACTTC
d_gene: NA; abundance: NA; j_gene: TRBJ2-7; v_gene: TRBV6-1; CDR3aa: CATRQAKGGEQYF; CDR3nt: TGTGCCACCCGACAGGCGAAAGGCGGCGAGCAGTACTTC
d_gene: TRBD1; abundance: NA; j_gene: TRBJ1-6; v_gene: TRBV11-2; CDR3aa: CASSLGGTGRSGSPLHF; CDR3nt: TGTGCCAGCAGCTTAGGAGGGACAGGGAGGTCCGGCTCACCCCTCCACTTT
d_gene: NA; abundance: NA; j_gene: TRBJ1-6; v_gene: TRBV5-4; CDR3aa: CASAPDGRGYSPLHF; CDR3nt: TGTGCCAGCGCCCCGGACGGCAGAGGGTATTCACCCCTCCACTTT
d_gene: NA; abundance: NA; j_gene: TRBJ1-6; v_gene: TRBV4-1; CDR3aa: CASSQWFGSGGALHF; CDR3nt: TGCGCCAGCAGCCAATGGTTTGGGTCCGGGGGAGCCCTCCACTTT
d_gene: TRBD2; abundance: NA; j_gene: TRBJ2-5; v_gene: TRBV5-4; CDR3aa: CASRIGGGETQYF; CDR3nt: TGTGCCAGCAGAATCGGCGGGGGAGAGACCCAGTACTTC
d_gene: NA; abundance: NA; j_gene: TRBJ2-3; v_gene: TRBV10-2; CDR3aa: CASSEGPGRSGPTDTQYF; CDR3nt: TGCGCCAGCAGTGAGGGGCCGGGTCGGAGCGGCCCGACAGATACGCAGTATTTT
d_gene: NA; abundance: NA; j_gene: TRBJ1-4; v_gene: TRBV5-1; CDR3aa: CASSPAGQGGEKLFF; CDR3nt: TGCGCCAGCAGCCCCGCGGGGCAGGGAGGGGAAAAACTGTTTTTT
d_gene: TRBD1; abundance: NA; j_gene: TRBJ1-4; v_gene: TRBV2; CDR3aa: CASSPDRDEKLFF; CDR3nt: TGTGCCAGCAGTCCTGACAGGGATGAAAAACTGTTTTTT
d_gene: NA; abundance: NA; j_gene: TRBJ2-3; v_gene: TRBV18; CDR3aa: CASSPARSTDTQYF; CDR3nt: TGTGCCAGCTCACCAGCGAGGAGCACAGATACGCAGTATTTT
d_gene: TRBD2; abundance: NA; j_gene: TRBJ2-1; v_gene: TRBV7-2; CDR3aa: CASSRGGLAAREQFF; CDR3nt: TGTGCCAGCAGCCGCGGGGGACTAGCGGCGCGGGAGCAGTTCTTC
d_gene: NA; abundance: NA; j_gene: TRBJ1-1; v_gene: TRBV9; CDR3aa: CASSVGGAGTEAFF; CDR3nt: TGTGCCAGCAGCGTAGGTGGCGCGGGAACTGAAGCTTTCTTT
d_gene: TRBD2; abundance: NA; j_gene: TRBJ2-7; v_gene: TRBV2; CDR3aa: CASSPGGVGIYEQYF; CDR3nt: TGTGCCAGCAGCCCCGGGGGGGTGGGTATATACGAGCAGTACTTC
d_gene: NA; abundance: NA; j_gene: TRBJ2-1; v_gene: TRBV15; CDR3aa: CATSRDVRLDNEQFF; CDR3nt: TGTGCCACCAGCAGAGATGTGCGGCTCGACAATGAGCAGTTCTTC
d_gene: NA; abundance: NA; j_gene: TRBJ1-6; v_gene: TRBV9; CDR3aa: CASSASSYNSPLHF; CDR3nt: TGTGCCAGCAGCGCTTCCTCCTATAATTCACCCCTCCACTTT
d_gene: TRBD1; abundance: NA; j_gene: TRBJ1-2; v_gene: TRBV7-3; CDR3aa: CASRRGQGDGYTF; CDR3nt: TGTGCCAGCAGACGCGGACAGGGGGATGGCTACACCTTC
d_gene: TRBD1; abundance: NA; j_gene: TRBJ2-7; v_gene: TRBV4-2; CDR3aa: CASSPGGTGGYEQYF; CDR3nt: TGTGCCAGCAGCCCTGGGGGGACAGGGGGGTACGAGCAGTACTTC
d_gene: NA; abundance: NA; j_gene: TRBJ1-5; v_gene: TRBV7-2; CDR3aa: CASSLAGARQPQHF; CDR3nt: TGTGCCAGCAGCTTAGCAGGGGCCAGGCAGCCCCAGCATTTT
d_gene: TRBD1; abundance: NA; j_gene: TRBJ1-2; v_gene: TRBV7-9; CDR3aa: CASSPGQGSDGYTF; CDR3nt: TGTGCCAGCAGCCCGGGACAGGGGTCGGATGGCTACACCTTC
d_gene: NA; abundance: NA; j_gene: TRBJ1-3; v_gene: TRBV7-2; CDR3aa: CASSFGNSGNTIYF; CDR3nt: TGTGCCAGCAGCTTCGGGAACTCTGGAAACACCATATATTTT
d_gene: NA; abundance: NA; j_gene: TRBJ1-1; v_gene: TRBV6-1; CDR3aa: CASSESYNTEAFF; CDR3nt: TGTGCCAGCAGTGAAAGCTACAACACTGAAGCTTTCTTT
d_gene: NA; abundance: NA; j_gene: TRBJ1-1; v_gene: TRBV7-2; CDR3aa: CASSFGSPGTEAFF; CDR3nt: TGTGCCAGCAGCTTTGGCAGCCCGGGAACTGAAGCTTTCTTT
d_gene: NA; abundance: NA; j_gene: TRBJ1-3; v_gene: TRBV5-1; CDR3aa: CASSSGPGGNTIYF; CDR3nt: TGCGCCAGCAGCTCCGGGCCGGGGGGAAACACCATATATTTT
d_gene: NA; abundance: NA; j_gene: TRBJ2-3; v_gene: TRBV6-6; CDR3aa: CASSYGTLADTQYF; CDR3nt: TGTGCCAGCAGCTACGGGACTCTCGCAGATACGCAGTATTTT
d_gene: NA; abundance: NA; j_gene: TRBJ1-1; v_gene: TRBV15; CDR3aa: CATSRDRREGAFF; CDR3nt: TGTGCCACCAGCAGAGATAGAAGGGAGGGGGCTTTCTTT
d_gene: TRBD1; abundance: NA; j_gene: TRBJ2-7; v_gene: TRBV18; CDR3aa: CASSSDRGSEQYF; CDR3nt: TGTGCCAGCTCATCAGACAGGGGGAGCGAGCAGTACTTC
d_gene: TRBD1; abundance: NA; j_gene: TRBJ1-6; v_gene: TRBV6-5; CDR3aa: CASTRQGFRSPLHF; CDR3nt: TGTGCCAGCACCCGACAGGGTTTTCGGTCACCCCTCCACTTT
d_gene: NA; abundance: NA; j_gene: TRBJ1-4; v_gene: TRBV27; CDR3aa: CASSFRESREKLFF; CDR3nt: TGTGCCAGCAGTTTCAGGGAAAGTCGTGAAAAACTGTTTTTT
d_gene: NA; abundance: NA; j_gene: TRBJ1-1; v_gene: TRBV5-6; CDR3aa: CASFRRGNTEAFF; CDR3nt: TGTGCCAGCTTCCGCAGGGGTAACACTGAAGCTTTCTTT
d_gene: NA; abundance: once; j_gene: TRBJ1-3; v_gene: TRBV2; CDR3aa: CASTGSPGNTIYF; CDR3nt: TGTGCCAGCACCGGGAGCCCTGGAAACACCATATATTTT
d_gene: NA; abundance: NA; j_gene: TRBJ1-1; v_gene: TRBV29-1; CDR3aa: CSVDTGRAADTEAFF; CDR3nt: TGCAGCGTTGATACAGGGAGGGCAGCGGACACTGAAGCTTTCTTT
d_gene: NA; abundance: NA; j_gene: TRBJ2-1; v_gene: TRBV9; CDR3aa: CASSEPGTHNEQFF; CDR3nt: TGTGCCAGCAGCGAGCCCGGGACTCACAATGAGCAGTTCTTC
d_gene: TRBD1; abundance: few; j_gene: TRBJ1-4; v_gene: TRBV9; CDR3aa: CASSVAQGAGEKLFF; CDR3nt: TGTGCCAGCAGCGTAGCCCAGGGGGCGGGGGAAAAACTGTTTTTT
d_gene: NA; abundance: NA; j_gene: TRBJ2-5; v_gene: TRBV18; CDR3aa: CASSPQSGQETQYF; CDR3nt: TGTGCCAGCTCACCTCAGTCGGGGCAAGAGACCCAGTACTTC